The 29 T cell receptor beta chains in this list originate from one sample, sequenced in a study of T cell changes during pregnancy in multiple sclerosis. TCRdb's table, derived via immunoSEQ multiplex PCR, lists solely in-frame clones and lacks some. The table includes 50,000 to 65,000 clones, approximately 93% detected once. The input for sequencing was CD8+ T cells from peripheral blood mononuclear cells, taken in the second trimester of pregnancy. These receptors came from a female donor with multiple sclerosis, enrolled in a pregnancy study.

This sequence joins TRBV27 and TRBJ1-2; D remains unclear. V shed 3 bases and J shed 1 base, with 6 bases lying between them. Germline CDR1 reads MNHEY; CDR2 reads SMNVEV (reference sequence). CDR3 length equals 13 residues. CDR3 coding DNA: TGTGCCAGCAGTTTCGGGGATAACTATGGCTACACCTTC. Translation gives CASSFGDNYGYTF.

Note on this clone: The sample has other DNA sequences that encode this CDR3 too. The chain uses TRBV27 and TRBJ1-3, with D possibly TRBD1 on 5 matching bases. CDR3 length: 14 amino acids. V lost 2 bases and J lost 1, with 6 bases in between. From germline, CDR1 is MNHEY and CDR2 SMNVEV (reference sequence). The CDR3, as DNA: TGTGCCAGCAGTTTAAGGGGTTCTGGAAACACCATATATTTT. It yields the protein CASSLRGSGNTIYF.

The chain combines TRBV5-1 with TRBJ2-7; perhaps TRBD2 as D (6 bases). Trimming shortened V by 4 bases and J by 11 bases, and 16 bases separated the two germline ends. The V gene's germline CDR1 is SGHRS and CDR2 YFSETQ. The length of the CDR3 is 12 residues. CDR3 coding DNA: TGCGCCAGCAGCCCCGGGCTGGGGGAGGAGTACTTC. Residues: CASSPGLGEEYF. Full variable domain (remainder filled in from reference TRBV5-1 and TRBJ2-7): KAGVTQTPRYLIKTRGQQVTLSCSPISGHRSVSWYQQTPGQGLQFLFEYFSETQRNKGNFPGRFSGRQFSNSRSEMNVSTLELGDSALYLCASSPGLGEEYFGPGTRLTVT.

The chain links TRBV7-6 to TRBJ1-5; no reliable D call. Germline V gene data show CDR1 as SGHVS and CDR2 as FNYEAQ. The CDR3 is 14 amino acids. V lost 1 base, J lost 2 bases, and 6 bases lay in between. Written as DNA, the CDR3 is TGTGCCAGCAGCTTAGGTCGGGGCAATCAGCCCCAGCATTTT. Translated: CASSLGRGNQPQHF.

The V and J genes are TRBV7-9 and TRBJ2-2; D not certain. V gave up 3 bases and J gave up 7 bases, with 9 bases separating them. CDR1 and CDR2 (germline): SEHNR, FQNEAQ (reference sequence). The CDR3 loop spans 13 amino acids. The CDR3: CASSFPRGGELFF. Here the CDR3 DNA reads TGTGCCAGCAGCTTCCCACGCGGCGGGGAGCTGTTTTTT.

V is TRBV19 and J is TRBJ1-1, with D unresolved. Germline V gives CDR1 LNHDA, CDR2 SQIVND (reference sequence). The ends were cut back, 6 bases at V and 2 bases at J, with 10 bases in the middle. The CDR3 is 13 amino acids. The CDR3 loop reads CASRAGTNTEAFF. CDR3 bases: TGTGCCAGTAGGGCAGGTACCAACACTGAAGCTTTCTTT.

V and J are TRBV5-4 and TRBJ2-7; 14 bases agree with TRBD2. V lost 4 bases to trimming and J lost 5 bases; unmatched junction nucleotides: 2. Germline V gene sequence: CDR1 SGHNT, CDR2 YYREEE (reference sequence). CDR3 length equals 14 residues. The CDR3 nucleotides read TGTGCCAGCAGCCTGGGACTAGCGGGAGACGAGCAGTACTTC. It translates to CASSLGLAGDEQYF.

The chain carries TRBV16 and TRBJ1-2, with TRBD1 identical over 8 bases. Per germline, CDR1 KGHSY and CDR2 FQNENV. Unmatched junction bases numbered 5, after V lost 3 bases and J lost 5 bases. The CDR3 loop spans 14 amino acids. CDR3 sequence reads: CASSQLTGEYGYTF. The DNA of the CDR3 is TGTGCCAGCAGCCAGCTGACAGGGGAATATGGCTACACCTTC.

The CDR3 nucleotides are TGTGCCAGTAGTATCGGGGTCTTGGGCACTGAAGCTTTCTTT. Protein product: CASSIGVLGTEAFF. This chain uses TRBV19 with TRBJ1-1, with D unresolved. Germline CDR1 is LNHDA and CDR2 is SQIVND (reference sequence). This CDR3 spans 14 amino acids. V gave up 3 bases and J gave up 4 bases, with 12 bases separating them.

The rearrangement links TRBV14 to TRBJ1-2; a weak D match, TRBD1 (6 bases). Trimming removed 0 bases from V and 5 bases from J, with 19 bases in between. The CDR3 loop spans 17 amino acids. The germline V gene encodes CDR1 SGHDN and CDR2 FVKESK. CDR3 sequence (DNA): TGTGCCAGCAGCCAAGATGTAACAGGGCTACTCGGGTATGGCTACACCTTC. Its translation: CASSQDVTGLLGYGYTF. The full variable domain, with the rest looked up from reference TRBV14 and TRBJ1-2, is EAGVTQFPSHSVIEKGQTVTLRCDPISGHDNLYWYRRVMGKEIKFLLHFVKESKQDESGMPNNRFLAERTGGTYSTLKVQPAELEDSGVYFCASSQDVTGLLGYGYTFGSGTRLTVV.

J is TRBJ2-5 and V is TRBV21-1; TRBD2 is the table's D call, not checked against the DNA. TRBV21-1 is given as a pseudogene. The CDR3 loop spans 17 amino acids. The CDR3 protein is CASSKCETSGRKETQYF. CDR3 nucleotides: TGTGCCAGCAGCAAATGTGAGACTAGCGGGAGGAAGGAGACCCAGTACTTC.

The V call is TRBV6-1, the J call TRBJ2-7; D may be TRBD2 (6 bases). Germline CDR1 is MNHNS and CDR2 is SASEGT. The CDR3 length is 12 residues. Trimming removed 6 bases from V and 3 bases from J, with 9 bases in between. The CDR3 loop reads CASRDYRYEQYF. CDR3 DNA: TGTGCCAGCAGGGACTATCGCTACGAGCAGTACTTC.

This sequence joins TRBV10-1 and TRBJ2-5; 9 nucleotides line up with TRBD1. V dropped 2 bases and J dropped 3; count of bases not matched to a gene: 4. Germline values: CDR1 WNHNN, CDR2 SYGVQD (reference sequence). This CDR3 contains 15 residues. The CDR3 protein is CASSEDRGLEETQYF. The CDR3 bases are TGCGCCAGCAGTGAGGACAGGGGGTTGGAAGAGACCCAGTACTTC.

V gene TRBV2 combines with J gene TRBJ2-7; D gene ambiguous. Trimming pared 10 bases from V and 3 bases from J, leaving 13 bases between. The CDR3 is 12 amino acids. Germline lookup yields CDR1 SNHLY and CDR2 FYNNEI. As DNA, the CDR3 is TGTGCCACCAGAGGAACAGTCTACGAGCAGTACTTC. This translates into CATRGTVYEQYF.

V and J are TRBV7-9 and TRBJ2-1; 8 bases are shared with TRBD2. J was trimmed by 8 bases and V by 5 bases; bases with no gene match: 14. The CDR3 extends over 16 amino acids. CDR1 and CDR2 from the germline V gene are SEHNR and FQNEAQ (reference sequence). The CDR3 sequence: CASSPKEGTSLHEQFF. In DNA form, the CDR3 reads TGTGCCAGCAGCCCCAAGGAGGGGACTAGTCTTCATGAGCAGTTCTTC.

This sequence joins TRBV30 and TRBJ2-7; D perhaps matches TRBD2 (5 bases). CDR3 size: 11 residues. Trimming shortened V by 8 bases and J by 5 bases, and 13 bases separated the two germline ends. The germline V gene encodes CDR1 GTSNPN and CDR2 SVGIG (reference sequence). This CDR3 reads CAGESLDEQYF. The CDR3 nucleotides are TGTGCCGGGGAGTCCCTAGACGAGCAGTACTTC.

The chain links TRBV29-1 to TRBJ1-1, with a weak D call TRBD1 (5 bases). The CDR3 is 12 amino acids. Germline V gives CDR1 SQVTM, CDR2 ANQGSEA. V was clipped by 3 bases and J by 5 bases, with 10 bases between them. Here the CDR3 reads CSVELRETEAFF. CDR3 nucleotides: TGCAGCGTTGAGCTCAGGGAAACTGAAGCTTTCTTT.

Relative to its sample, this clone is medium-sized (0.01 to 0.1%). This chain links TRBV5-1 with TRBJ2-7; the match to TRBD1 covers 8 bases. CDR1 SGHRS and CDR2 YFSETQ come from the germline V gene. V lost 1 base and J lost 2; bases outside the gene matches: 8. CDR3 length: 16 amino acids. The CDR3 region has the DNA TGCGCCAGCAGCTTGACGTCGATGGGACAGGCCTACGAGCAGTACTTC. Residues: CASSLTSMGQAYEQYF.

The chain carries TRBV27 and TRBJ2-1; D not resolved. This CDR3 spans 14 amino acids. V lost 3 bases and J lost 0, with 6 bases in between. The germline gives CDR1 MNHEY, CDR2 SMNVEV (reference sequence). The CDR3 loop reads CASSLTPSYNEQFF. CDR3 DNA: TGTGCCAGCAGTTTGACTCCCTCCTACAATGAGCAGTTCTTC.

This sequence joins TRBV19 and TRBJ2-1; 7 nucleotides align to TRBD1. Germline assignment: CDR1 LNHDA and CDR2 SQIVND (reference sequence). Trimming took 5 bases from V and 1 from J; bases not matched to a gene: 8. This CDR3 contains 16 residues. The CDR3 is CASSVQGFGSYNEQFF. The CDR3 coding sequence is TGTGCCAGTAGTGTACAGGGGTTTGGGTCCTACAATGAGCAGTTCTTC.

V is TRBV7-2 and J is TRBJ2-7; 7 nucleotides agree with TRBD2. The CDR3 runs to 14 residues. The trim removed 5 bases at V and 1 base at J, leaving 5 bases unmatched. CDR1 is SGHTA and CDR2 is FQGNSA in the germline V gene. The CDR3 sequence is CASSGRELSYEQYF. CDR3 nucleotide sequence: TGTGCCAGCAGCGGGCGGGAGCTATCCTACGAGCAGTACTTC.

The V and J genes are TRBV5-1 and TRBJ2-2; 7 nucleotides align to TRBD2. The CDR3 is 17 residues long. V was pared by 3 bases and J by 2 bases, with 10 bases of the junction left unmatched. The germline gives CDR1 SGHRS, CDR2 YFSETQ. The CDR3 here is CASSSDSASGNTGELFF. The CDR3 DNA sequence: TGCGCCAGCAGCTCGGACTCTGCTAGCGGAAACACCGGGGAGCTGTTTTTT.

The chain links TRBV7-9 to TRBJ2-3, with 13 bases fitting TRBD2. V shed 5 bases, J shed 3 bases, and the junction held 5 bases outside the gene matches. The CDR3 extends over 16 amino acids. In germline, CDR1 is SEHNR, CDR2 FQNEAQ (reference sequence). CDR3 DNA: TGTGCCAGCAGCGGACTAGCGGGAGTGTCGACAGATACGCAGTATTTT. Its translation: CASSGLAGVSTDTQYF.

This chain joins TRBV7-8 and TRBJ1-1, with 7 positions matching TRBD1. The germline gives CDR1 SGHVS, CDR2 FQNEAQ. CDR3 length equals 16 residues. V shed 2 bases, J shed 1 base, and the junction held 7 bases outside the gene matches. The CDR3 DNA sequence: TGTGCCAGCAGCTTACTCCCGGGACAGAGGAACACTGAAGCTTTCTTT. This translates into CASSLLPGQRNTEAFF.

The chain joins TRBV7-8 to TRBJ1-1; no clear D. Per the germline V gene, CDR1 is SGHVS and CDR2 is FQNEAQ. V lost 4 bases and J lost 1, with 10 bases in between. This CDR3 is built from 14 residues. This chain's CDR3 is CASSSGIGNTEAFF. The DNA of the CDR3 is TGTGCCAGCAGCTCGGGGATAGGGAACACTGAAGCTTTCTTT.

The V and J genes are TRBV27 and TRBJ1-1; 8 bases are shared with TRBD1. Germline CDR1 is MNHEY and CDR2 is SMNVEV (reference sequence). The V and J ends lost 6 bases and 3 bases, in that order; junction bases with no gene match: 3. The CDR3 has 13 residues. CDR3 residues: CASSGRGHTEAFF. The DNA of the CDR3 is TGTGCCAGCAGCGGCAGGGGGCACACTGAAGCTTTCTTT.

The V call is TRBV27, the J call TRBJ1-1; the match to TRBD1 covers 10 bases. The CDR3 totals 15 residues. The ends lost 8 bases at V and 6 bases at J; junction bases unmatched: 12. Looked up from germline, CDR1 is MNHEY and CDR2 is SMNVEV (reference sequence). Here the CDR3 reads CASSGQGVYYAEAFF. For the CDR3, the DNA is TGTGCCAGCTCCGGACAGGGGGTATATTATGCTGAAGCTTTCTTT.

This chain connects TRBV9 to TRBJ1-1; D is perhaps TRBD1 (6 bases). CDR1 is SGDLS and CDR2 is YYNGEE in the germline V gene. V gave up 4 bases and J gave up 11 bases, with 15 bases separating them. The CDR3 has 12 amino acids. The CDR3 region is CASSSTGSGAFF. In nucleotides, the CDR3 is TGTGCCAGCAGCTCGACAGGCTCCGGTGCTTTCTTT.

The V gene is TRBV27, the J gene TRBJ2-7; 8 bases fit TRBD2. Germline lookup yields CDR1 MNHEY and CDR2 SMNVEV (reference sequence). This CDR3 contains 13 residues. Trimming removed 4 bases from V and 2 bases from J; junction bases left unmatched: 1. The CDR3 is CASSWGLAYEQYF. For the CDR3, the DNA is TGTGCCAGCAGTTGGGGACTAGCCTACGAGCAGTACTTC.